This record covers a single T cell receptor beta chain. The antigen is undetermined. TCRdb's table, derived via immunoSEQ multiplex PCR, lists solely in-frame clones and lacks some. This sample carries about 150,000 clones, 90% to 95% of them seen once, and the ten largest clones take 0.6% to 0.8%. The V end was cut by 4 bases, the J end by 5 bases, with 11 bases between. The CDR3 length is 12 residues. In germline, CDR1 is GTSNPN, CDR2 SVGIG (reference sequence). This entry is derived from a study of cytomegalovirus exposure and HLA in healthy donors. Findings of the study overall: The dataset shows that most TCR sequences were rare, while some public TCRs occurred in many donors. Reportedly, diagnosis of cytomegalovirus status by the classifier showed high specificity and sensitivity. In the 120 or so validation repertoires, approximately 93% of cluster scores exceeded 0, per a later analysis.

The donors were members of the roughly 130-subject validation cohort (separate from the approximately 670-subject first cohort). This sequence joins TRBV30 and TRBJ1-1; D gene unclear. The specimen was PBMCs. The receptor comes from a man younger than 30 in good health and CMV-seronegative. CDR3 in DNA: TGTGCCTGGACCACCCCCAGAACTGAAGCTTTCTTT. This gives the protein CAWTTPRTEAFF.